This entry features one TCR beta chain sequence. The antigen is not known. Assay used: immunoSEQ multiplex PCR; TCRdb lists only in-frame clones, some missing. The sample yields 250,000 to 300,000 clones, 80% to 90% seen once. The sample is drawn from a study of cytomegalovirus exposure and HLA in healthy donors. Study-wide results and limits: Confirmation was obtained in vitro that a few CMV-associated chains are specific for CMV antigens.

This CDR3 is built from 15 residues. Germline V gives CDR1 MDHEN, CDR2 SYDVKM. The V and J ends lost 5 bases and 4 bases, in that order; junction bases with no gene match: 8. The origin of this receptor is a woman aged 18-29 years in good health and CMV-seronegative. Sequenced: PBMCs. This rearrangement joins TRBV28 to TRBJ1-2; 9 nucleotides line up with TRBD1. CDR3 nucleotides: TGTGCCAGCAGTACCGGCACAGGGGGCCTCTATGGCTACACCTTC. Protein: CASSTGTGGLYGYTF.